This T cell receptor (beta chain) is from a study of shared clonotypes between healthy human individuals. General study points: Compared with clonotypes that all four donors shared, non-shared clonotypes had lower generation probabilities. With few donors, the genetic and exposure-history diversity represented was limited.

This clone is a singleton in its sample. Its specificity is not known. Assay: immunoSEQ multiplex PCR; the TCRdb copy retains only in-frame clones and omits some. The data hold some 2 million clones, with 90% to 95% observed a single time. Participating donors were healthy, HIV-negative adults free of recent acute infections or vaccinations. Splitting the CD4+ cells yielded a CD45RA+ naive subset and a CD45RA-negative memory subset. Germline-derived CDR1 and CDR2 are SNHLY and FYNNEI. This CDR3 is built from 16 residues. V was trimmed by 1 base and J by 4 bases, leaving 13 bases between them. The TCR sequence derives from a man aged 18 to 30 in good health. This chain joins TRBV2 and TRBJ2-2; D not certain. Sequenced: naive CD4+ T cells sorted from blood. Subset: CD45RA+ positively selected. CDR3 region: CASSEVDPRSTGELFF. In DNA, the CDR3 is TGTGCCAGCAGTGAAGTCGATCCGCGAAGCACCGGGGAGCTGTTTTTT.